A single sample gave rise to the 11 T cell receptor beta chains below, sequenced in a study of a mutant IDH1 vaccine in newly diagnosed glioma. The repertoire was sequenced with immunoSEQ multiplex PCR; TCRdb's copy has only in-frame clones and lacks some. The sample yields tens of thousands of clones, 86% seen once. Time point described: baseline, week 1 (first vaccination visit). The treatment denotes: pre-vaccination baseline after standard-of-care therapy. The sequencing used PBMCs, collected from a glioma patient treated with radiotherapy, temozolomide or both. The receptors here all came from a man aged 40-49 years with glioma.

This clone was observed once. Other DNA sequences within the sample encode an identical CDR3. As DNA, the CDR3 is TGTGCCAGCTCAAGTGATTCCAATCAGCCCCAGCATTTT. It translates to CASSSDSNQPQHF. This chain connects TRBV18 to TRBJ1-5; D gene unclear. The CDR3 runs 13 residues. In germline, CDR1 is KGHSH, CDR2 LQKENI. With 5 bases removed from V and 3 bases from J, the gap between germline ends came to 8 bases.

The count of this clone is one. The chain combines TRBV5-6 with TRBJ2-3; 8 nucleotides match TRBD2. V trimming: 3 bases; J trimming: 7 bases; junction bases outside the gene matches: 10. Per germline, CDR1 SGHDT and CDR2 YYEEEE. The CDR3 consists of 15 residues. For the CDR3, the DNA is TGTGCCAGCAGCTCCCGGGGGGGCGCGCCCCATACGCAGTATTTT. Translated: CASSSRGGAPHTQYF. Together with reference TRBV5-6 and TRBJ2-3, the CDR3 gives the full variable domain: DAGVTQSPTHLIKTRGQQVTLRCSPKSGHDTVSWYQQALGQGPQFIFQYYEEEERQRGNFPDRFSGHQFPNYSSELNVNALLLGDSALYLCASSSRGGAPHTQYFGPGTRLTVL.

The chain employs TRBV13 and TRBJ2-5; 10 bases are a match to TRBD2. The CDR3 loop spans 16 amino acids. Germline-derived CDR1 and CDR2 are PRHDT and FYEKMQ (reference sequence). V was clipped by 5 bases and J by 2 bases; unmatched bases: 8. The CDR3 reads CASSPRGLAVQETQYF. The CDR3 DNA is TGTGCCAGCAGCCCCCGAGGACTAGCGGTACAAGAGACCCAGTACTTC.

This chain links TRBV7-8 with TRBJ1-5; D not certain. This CDR3 has 17 residues. The V gene's germline CDR1 is SGHVS and CDR2 FQNEAQ. The V gene lost 4 bases and the J gene lost 0 bases, with 16 bases spanning the gap. The CDR3 bases are TGTGCCAGCAGCTCTCTGACCGGGTTTTATAGCAATCAGCCCCAGCATTTT. Protein sequence: CASSSLTGFYSNQPQHF.

In its sample, this clone was seen a few times. The rearrangement uses TRBV5-1 and TRBJ1-1, with 9 bases identical to TRBD1. The V segment lost 2 bases and the J segment 4 bases; nucleotides outside the gene matches: 9. CDR3 length equals 16 residues. CDR1 SGHRS and CDR2 YFSETQ come from the germline V gene. In nucleotides, the CDR3 is TGCGCCAGCAGCTTATTAAGCGGGACAGGGTCCACTGAAGCTTTCTTT. Translation gives CASSLLSGTGSTEAFF. Full variable domain (remainder filled in from reference TRBV5-1 and TRBJ1-1): KAGVTQTPRYLIKTRGQQVTLSCSPISGHRSVSWYQQTPGQGLQFLFEYFSETQRNKGNFPGRFSGRQFSNSRSEMNVSTLELGDSALYLCASSLLSGTGSTEAFFGQGTRLTVV.

V gene TRBV6-5 combines with J gene TRBJ2-7; a possible D gene is TRBD1 (6 bases). Trimming took 0 bases from V and 4 from J, leaving 13 bases between them. The length of the CDR3 is 15 residues. CDR1 is MNHEY and CDR2 is SVGAGI in the germline V gene. The CDR3 DNA reads as TGTGCCAGCAGTTACTCTGCAGGGGACCTATACGAGCAGTACTTC. It codes for CASSYSAGDLYEQYF.

This clone was recorded once. The rearrangement links TRBV5-5 to TRBJ1-3; a weak D match, TRBD1 (5 bases). The CDR3 loop spans 14 amino acids. Trimming stripped 0 bases from V and 4 bases from J, with 8 bases between. The germline V gene has CDR1 SGHKS and CDR2 YYEKEE (reference sequence). The DNA of the CDR3 is TGTGCCAGCAGCTTGGCCGCAGGGGGAAACACCATATATTTT. This codes for CASSLAAGGNTIYF.

The chain is built from TRBV4-1 and TRBJ2-7, with TRBD2 matching over 7 bases. This CDR3 has 16 residues. The V gene's germline CDR1 is MGHRA and CDR2 YSYEKL. The ends lost 0 bases at V and 4 bases at J; junction bases unmatched: 9. CDR3 sequence reads: CASSQDRREPRYEQYF. The DNA for the CDR3 is TGCGCCAGCAGCCAAGATCGGCGGGAGCCAAGATACGAGCAGTACTTC.

Written as DNA, the CDR3 is TGTGCCAGCAGCTTAGGACTAGCGCACTACAATGAGCAGTTCTTC. This gives the protein CASSLGLAHYNEQFF. This sequence joins TRBV7-2 and TRBJ2-1, with TRBD2 identical over 8 bases. The ends lost 1 base at V and 3 bases at J; junction bases unmatched: 2. CDR3 length equals 15 residues. Germline values: CDR1 SGHTA, CDR2 FQGNSA.

The chain couples TRBV6-5 to TRBJ2-5; D is possibly TRBD1 (6 bases). This CDR3 comprises 13 residues. Trimming cost V 2 bases and J 7 bases, with 11 bases left between them. Germline V gene data show CDR1 as MNHEY and CDR2 as SVGAGI. CDR3 sequence reads: CASSYTGTGTQYF. The CDR3, as DNA: TGTGCCAGCAGTTACACAGGGACGGGGACCCAGTACTTC.

This chain uses TRBV18 with TRBJ2-5; the match to TRBD2 covers 12 bases. V shed 3 bases and J 3 bases; nucleotides not matched to a gene: 5. The V gene's germline CDR1 is KGHSH and CDR2 LQKENI. CDR3 size: 16 residues. The CDR3: CASSPIRLAGEETQYF. The CDR3 coding sequence is TGTGCCAGCTCACCTATCAGACTAGCGGGAGAAGAGACCCAGTACTTC.